This T cell receptor (beta chain) is drawn from a study of blood T cell repertoires in COVID-19. Study in general: Some COVID-19 samples were acute and others convalescent; all came from the United States, Italy and Spain.

This clone came up a few times. CDR1 is LNHDA, CDR2 SQIVND, per germline (reference sequence). This CDR3 spans 15 amino acids. V lost 5 bases to trimming and J lost 6 bases; unmatched junction nucleotides: 7. Produced via immunoSEQ multiplex PCR; TCRdb's table is partial and in-frame only. This table holds approximately 100,000 clones, around 90% found once. The rearrangement uses TRBV19 and TRBJ1-5, with 10 bases matching TRBD1. The clonotype originates from a human donor in a cohort sampled during active COVID-19. Material: peripheral blood. The CDR3 region has the DNA TGTGCCAGTAGTCTCACGGGACAGGGGATTCAGCCCCAGCATTTT. Its protein product is CASSLTGQGIQPQHF. The full variable domain, completed using reference TRBV19 and TRBJ1-5, is DGGITQSPKYLFRKEGQNVTLSCEQNLNHDAMYWYRQDPGQGLRLIYYSQIVNDFQKGDIAEGYSVSREKKESFPLTVTSAQKNPTAFYLCASSLTGQGIQPQHFGDGTRLSIL.